This is a list of T cell receptor beta chains from one sample in a study of OX40 agonist ivuxolimab in advanced cancers. The table came from immunoSEQ multiplex PCR; TCRdb's copy has only in-frame clones and leaves some out. This sample has over 85,000 clones; 90% to 95% occur once, and the top ten carry around 0.31%. Source: CD4+ or CD8+ T cells sorted from blood, taken in a trial of the OX40 agonist ivuxolimab. The source of these receptors is an adult with an advanced solid tumor such as melanoma, head and neck, liver or kidney cancer. The CDR3 runs from the conserved cysteine through the conserved F or W. A D gene is named only where the DNA matches it firmly. The size entry is marked missing in some rows and otherwise reads once, few, many or a size class.

d_gene,j_gene,v_gene,abundance,CDR3nt,CDR3aa
.,TRBJ2-5,TRBV28,many,TGTGCCAGCAGTTTATGGGTTCCCGGCGAGACCCAGTACTTC,CASSLWVPGETQYF
.,TRBJ2-1,TRBV7-9,.,TGTGCCAGCAGCTTAGTGCAGGGACCCCTCTCCTACAATGAGCAGTTCTTC,CASSLVQGPLSYNEQFF
TRBD2,TRBJ2-1,TRBV7-2,.,TGTGCCAGCAGCCAACGGACTAGCGGCCCTGAGCAGTTCTTC,CASSQRTSGPEQFF
.,TRBJ2-7,TRBV28,.,TGTGCCAGCAGTCTCCCTCCGCACTACGAGCAGTACTTC,CASSLPPHYEQYF
TRBD1,TRBJ1-4,TRBV18,.,TGTGCCAGCTCACCTACCCAGGGGGGGAGTGAAAAACTGTTTTTT,CASSPTQGGSEKLFF
TRBD1,TRBJ2-7,TRBV23-1,.,TGCGCCAGGGGAGTGGGACAGGATTCCTACGAGCAGTACTTC,CARGVGQDSYEQYF
.,TRBJ2-4,TRBV2,once,TGTGCCAGCAGACGAGACAGTCCCCAAAACATTCAGTACTTC,CASRRDSPQNIQYF
.,TRBJ2-1,TRBV5-1,.,TGCGCCAGCAGCTTCCAACTCCCAGCCTTACCCAATGAGCAGTTCTTC,CASSFQLPALPNEQFF
.,TRBJ2-1,TRBV30,.,TGTGCCTGGACCCAGTCATCTGCCCACAATGAGCAGTTCTTC,CAWTQSSAHNEQFF
TRBD2,TRBJ2-1,TRBV18,.,TGTGCCAGCTCACCTAACCTAGCGGCCAATGAGCAGTTCTTC,CASSPNLAANEQFF
.,TRBJ2-1,TRBV21-1,.,TGTGCCAGCAGCAAAAGCTCCAGCGTATCGAATGAGCAGTTCTTC,CASSKSSSVSNEQFF
TRBD2,TRBJ2-7,TRBV7-3,.,TGTGCCAGCAGCCCGCGGACTAGCGGGAACTACGAGCAGTACTTC,CASSPRTSGNYEQYF
.,TRBJ1-1,TRBV7-2,few,TGTGCCAGCAGCCCCAGACAGGTTTTGATGAACACTGAAGCTTTCTTT,CASSPRQVLMNTEAFF
TRBD2,TRBJ2-1,TRBV28,.,TGTGCCAGCTCTAGCGGGATTGCGGTGATCTTC,CASSSGIAVIF
.,TRBJ2-1,TRBV11-3,.,TGTGCCAGCAGCTCCGGGACTCACCGCAATGAGCAGTTCTTC,CASSSGTHRNEQFF
.,TRBJ2-1,TRBV11-2,.,TGTGCCAGCAGCCCTAGGGGAGTGGGTGAGCAGTTCTTC,CASSPRGVGEQFF
TRBD1,TRBJ2-3,TRBV7-8,.,TGTGCCAGCAGCCGAGCGCGGTGGGGACAGGGGGCCCCAGATACGCAGTATTTT,CASSRARWGQGAPDTQYF
TRBD2,TRBJ2-7,TRBV6-1,.,TGTGCCAGCACTTTAGCGGGGCGCCAAAACGAGCAGTACTTC,CASTLAGRQNEQYF
.,TRBJ2-7,TRBV7-2,.,TGTGCCAGCAGCTTATTGGCCGAGCAGTACTTC,CASSLLAEQYF
TRBD1,TRBJ1-2,TRBV28,.,TGTGCCAGCAGCCGGGACAGCAACTATGGCTACACCTTC,CASSRDSNYGYTF
TRBD1,TRBJ2-5,TRBV18,.,TGTGCCAGCTCACGGGGACAGCAAGAGACCCAGTACTTC,CASSRGQQETQYF
.,TRBJ2-3,TRBV9,.,TGTGCCAGCAGCGTAGATAGAGATACGCAGTATTTT,CASSVDRDTQYF